Listed here are 27 T cell receptor beta chains from one sample, sequenced in a study of blood T cell repertoires in COVID-19. Sequencing was performed with immunoSEQ multiplex PCR; in TCRdb, only in-frame clones are kept and a portion is missing. The data hold about 170,000 clones, with around four fifths observed a single time. The sequenced material came from peripheral blood. The receptors were gathered from a woman of 80 years or more with COVID-19, enrolled during active disease.

The DNA of the CDR3 is TGCAGCGTCGCACAGGGAGTGAGCAATCAGCCCCAGCATTTT. It yields the protein CSVAQGVSNQPQHF. V usage is TRBV29-1 and J usage is TRBJ1-5, with TRBD1 as a possible D gene (6 bases). The CDR3 loop spans 14 amino acids. The germline V gene has CDR1 SQVTM and CDR2 ANQGSEA. Trimming removed 6 bases at V and 1 base at J, with 13 bases between.

This chain joins TRBV29-1 and TRBJ2-3; TRBD1 matches at 8 bases. Germline-derived CDR1 and CDR2 are SQVTM and ANQGSEA. This CDR3 spans 13 amino acids. Trimming cost V 4 bases and J 1 base; bases outside gene matches: 1. The DNA of the CDR3 is TGCAGCGTTGGCAGGGGGCGCACAGATACGCAGTATTTT. It encodes CSVGRGRTDTQYF.

In nucleotides, the CDR3 is TGCGCCAGCAGCTTGGCCGTGGGTAGCGGAAACACCATATATTTT. The encoded protein is CASSLAVGSGNTIYF. The chain uses TRBV5-1 and TRBJ1-3; D ambiguous. Germline assignment: CDR1 SGHRS and CDR2 YFSETQ. V lost 0 bases to trimming and J lost 4 bases, with 11 bases between them. The CDR3 has 15 residues. Supplemented by reference TRBV5-1 and TRBJ1-3, the full variable domain reads KAGVTQTPRYLIKTRGQQVTLSCSPISGHRSVSWYQQTPGQGLQFLFEYFSETQRNKGNFPGRFSGRQFSNSRSEMNVSTLELGDSALYLCASSLAVGSGNTIYFGEGSWLTVV.

V usage is TRBV3-1 (or the pseudogene TRBV3-2) and J usage is TRBJ2-1; TRBD2 matches at 13 bases. There are 15 residues in the CDR3. Losses at the gene ends were 4 bases for V and 9 bases for J; bases not matched to a gene: 6. Looked up from germline, CDR1 is LGHDT and CDR2 is YNNKEL (reference sequence). The CDR3: CASSPGLAGVSEQFF. The CDR3 DNA reads as TGTGCCAGCAGCCCCGGACTAGCGGGAGTAAGTGAGCAGTTCTTC.

The chain combines TRBV9 with TRBJ1-6; 7 bases line up with TRBD1. V shed 0 bases and J 6 bases; nucleotides not matched to a gene: 3. CDR1 and CDR2 (germline): SGDLS, YYNGEE. The CDR3 runs to 15 residues. The CDR3 DNA follows: TGTGCCAGCAGCGTAGTGGCAGGGGGTAATTCACCCCTCCACTTT. Translating gives CASSVVAGGNSPLHF.

This clone has more than one count but fewer than ten. The V and J genes are TRBV6-5 and TRBJ1-3; D uncertain. The CDR3 covers 14 residues. CDR1 MNHEY and CDR2 SVGAGI come from the germline V gene. The V end lost 6 bases, the J end lost 0 bases, and 9 bases lay between the germline ends. In DNA form, the CDR3 reads TGTGCCAGCAGAACCCCGAGCTCTGGAAACACCATATATTTT. Residues: CASRTPSSGNTIYF.

This clone was detected only a few times. At one boundary the junction diverges from the germline segment, which might be a read error. The rearrangement links TRBV4-2 to TRBJ2-3, with 8 nucleotides matching TRBD2. This CDR3 has 13 amino acids. Germline loops: CDR1 LGHNA, CDR2 YNFKEQ. CDR3 coding DNA: TGTGCAAGCACCGGGGGGGCCACAGATACGCAGTATTTT. Translation gives CASTGGATDTQYF.

J is TRBJ2-4 and V is TRBV3-1 (or the pseudogene TRBV3-2), with 11 bases matching TRBD2. Germline V gene sequence: CDR1 LGHDT, CDR2 YNNKEL (reference sequence). CDR3 length: 14 amino acids. V dropped 2 bases and J dropped 9; count of bases not matched to a gene: 3. CDR3 in DNA: TGTGCCAGCAGCCAAACTAGCGGGGGAGGCATTCAGTACTTC. As protein: CASSQTSGGGIQYF.

This clone was picked up one time. V is TRBV3-1 (or the pseudogene TRBV3-2) and J is TRBJ1-6; a possible D gene is TRBD1 (5 bases). V lost 4 bases and J lost 9, with 10 bases in between. CDR3 length: 13 residues. The germline V gene has CDR1 LGHDT and CDR2 YNNKEL (reference sequence). The CDR3 DNA reads TGTGCCAGCAGCCCCTTTAGGGGTTCACCCCTCCACTTT. Its translation is CASSPFRGSPLHF.

The chain combines TRBV4-1 with TRBJ1-1, with 8 bases aligning to TRBD1. Germline V gives CDR1 MGHRA, CDR2 YSYEKL. Trimming cost V 6 bases and J 0 bases; bases outside gene matches: 6. This CDR3 region has 15 residues. Here the CDR3 reads CASRNGQGLNTEAFF. CDR3 DNA: TGCGCCAGCAGAAACGGACAGGGATTGAACACTGAAGCTTTCTTT.

This clone appeared a single time. The chain has TRBV7-8 and TRBJ1-2, with TRBD1 matching over 7 bases. Trimming at V came to 1 base and at J to 4 bases, leaving 6 bases not matched to a gene. This CDR3 comprises 15 residues. Germline-derived CDR1 and CDR2 are SGHVS and FQNEAQ. CDR3 amino acids: CASSLGEGQFYGYTF. For the CDR3, the DNA is TGTGCCAGCAGCTTAGGAGAGGGACAGTTCTATGGCTACACCTTC.

The V and J genes are TRBV7-3 and TRBJ1-2; 8 nucleotides align to TRBD1. Germline CDR1 reads SGHTA; CDR2 reads FQGTGA. The J segment lost 8 bases and the V segment lost 5 bases, leaving 13 bases of the junction unmatched. This CDR3 has 15 amino acids. CDR3 nucleotide sequence: TGTGCCAGCAGCACCGGGACAGGTCTTCAGGAGGGCTACACCTTC. Translating gives CASSTGTGLQEGYTF.

Regarding this clone: At one boundary the junction diverges from the germline segment, which might be a read error. V is TRBV7-7 and J is TRBJ2-1; 13 nucleotides match TRBD2. Germline lookup yields CDR1 SSHAT and CDR2 FNYEAQ (reference sequence). There are 16 residues in the CDR3. CDR3 nucleotide sequence: TGTGCTAGCAGCTTAGGAGGACTAGCGGGAGTAAATGAGCAGTTCTTC. Its protein is CASSLGGLAGVNEQFF.

The rearrangement joins TRBV6-5 to TRBJ2-7; 7 nucleotides agree with TRBD2. Germline V CDR1 and CDR2: MNHEY, SVGAGI. The V and J ends lost 3 bases and 8 bases, in that order; junction bases with no gene match: 7. CDR3 length equals 13 residues. The CDR3 here is CASSYYPSGKQYF. In DNA, the CDR3 is TGTGCCAGCAGTTATTATCCTAGCGGAAAGCAGTACTTC.

The rearrangement joins TRBV4-1 to TRBJ1-5; a possible D gene is TRBD1 (6 bases). The length of the CDR3 is 16 residues. Trimming shortened V by 1 base and J by 2 bases, and 12 bases separated the two germline ends. Per germline, CDR1 MGHRA and CDR2 YSYEKL. The CDR3 sequence is CASSQGRQAGNQPQHF. CDR3 in DNA: TGCGCCAGCAGCCAAGGGCGACAGGCCGGCAATCAGCCCCAGCATTTT.

This clone was counted once. This rearrangement joins TRBV28 to TRBJ1-1; TRBD1 matches 7 bases. The germline CDR1 and CDR2 sequences are MDHEN and SYDVKM. This CDR3 spans 13 amino acids. Unmatched junction bases numbered 5, after V lost 8 bases and J lost 2 bases. The CDR3 sequence: CASSQGGNTEAFF. The CDR3 coding sequence is TGTGCCAGCTCGCAGGGGGGCAACACTGAAGCTTTCTTT.

The rearrangement joins TRBV5-1 to TRBJ2-7; 8 positions match TRBD1. The CDR3 extends over 15 amino acids. J was trimmed by 4 bases and V by 0 bases; bases with no gene match: 6. Germline lookup yields CDR1 SGHRS and CDR2 YFSETQ. The DNA for the CDR3 is TGCGCCAGCAGCTTGGCGGGGCAGGGGGCTTACGAGCAGTACTTC. The encoded protein is CASSLAGQGAYEQYF.

The chain carries TRBV5-6 and TRBJ2-7; TRBD2 matches at 12 bases. CDR1 SGHDT and CDR2 YYEEEE come from the germline V gene. Unmatched junction bases numbered 4, after V lost 3 bases and J lost 3 bases. This CDR3 is 15 amino acids long. The CDR3 nucleotides are TGTGCCAGCAGCTCCGGACTAGCGGGGCACTACGAGCAGTACTTC. Translation: CASSSGLAGHYEQYF.

The V gene is TRBV7-3, the J gene TRBJ2-1; 12 bases line up with TRBD2. Germline CDR1 SGHTA, CDR2 FQGTGA. V lost 3 bases, J lost 6 bases, and 3 bases stayed unmatched. The CDR3 runs to 15 residues. The CDR3 protein is CASSFTSGGPNEQFF. CDR3 DNA sequence: TGTGCCAGCAGCTTTACTAGCGGGGGGCCCAATGAGCAGTTCTTC.

The rearrangement uses TRBV6-5 and TRBJ1-5, with TRBD1 as a possible D gene (6 bases). The CDR3 sequence is 15 residues long. CDR1 is MNHEY and CDR2 is SVGAGI in the germline V gene. V lost 0 bases and J lost 7, with 13 bases in between. The DNA for the CDR3 is TGTGCCAGCAGTTACTCCTACAGGGACGGGCAGCCCCAGCATTTT. Translation: CASSYSYRDGQPQHF.

This sequence joins TRBV11-2 and TRBJ1-6, with 7 bases identical to TRBD1. In germline, CDR1 is SGHAT, CDR2 FQNNGV. The CDR3 covers 15 residues. Unmatched junction bases numbered 7, after V lost 2 bases and J lost 9 bases. CDR3 sequence reads: CASSLSTGEVSPLHF. CDR3 DNA sequence: TGTGCCAGCAGCTTAAGTACAGGGGAGGTTTCACCCCTCCACTTT.

The chain joins TRBV7-3 to TRBJ2-1, with D unresolved. Germline CDR1 and CDR2: SGHTA and FQGTGA. CDR3 length: 14 residues. Trimming pared 4 bases from V and 2 bases from J, leaving 9 bases between. CDR3 nucleotides: TGTGCCAGCAGCTCCCAATTTCCCTACAATGAGCAGTTCTTC. Residues: CASSSQFPYNEQFF.

The chain links TRBV9 to TRBJ2-1; 8 nucleotides agree with TRBD2. The CDR3 sequence is 15 residues long. Germline assignment: CDR1 SGDLS and CDR2 YYNGEE. The J segment lost 5 bases and the V segment lost 1 base, leaving 5 bases of the junction unmatched. Here the CDR3 DNA reads TGTGCCAGCAGCGTAAGCGGGAGTGGGAACAATGAGCAGTTCTTC. The encoded protein is CASSVSGSGNNEQFF.

The chain carries TRBV12-2 and TRBJ1-6. TRBV12-2 is reported as a pseudogene. The CDR3 is made up of 19 amino acids. The CDR3: CASRPRAAGRISYNSPLHF. The CDR3 nucleotides are TGTGCAAGTCGCCCCCGTGCGGCAGGGAGGATCTCCTATAATTCACCCCTCCACTTT.

This clone appeared once. The chain carries TRBV3-1 (or the pseudogene TRBV3-2) and TRBJ1-2; D gene ambiguous. CDR3 length: 14 residues. CDR1 is LGHDT and CDR2 is YNNKEL in the germline V gene (reference sequence). The V gene lost 0 bases and the J gene lost 5 bases, with 10 bases spanning the gap. CDR3: CASSQDVGEYGYTF. CDR3 sequence (DNA): TGTGCCAGCAGCCAAGATGTGGGCGAGTATGGCTACACCTTC.

The chain joins TRBV5-4 to TRBJ2-7, with 8 bases that match TRBD2. The CDR3 has 14 amino acids. The germline V gene encodes CDR1 SGHNT and CDR2 YYREEE (reference sequence). Trimming removed 2 bases from V and 5 bases from J; junction bases left unmatched: 6. This CDR3 reads CASSLAGEAHEQYF. The CDR3 bases are TGTGCCAGCAGCTTAGCGGGAGAAGCGCACGAGCAGTACTTC.

Concerning this clone: This sample includes further DNA sequences coding for the same CDR3. The gene calls are TRBV7-3 and TRBJ1-1; no clear D gene. Trimming took 2 bases from V and 1 from J, leaving 11 bases between them. The CDR3 contains 15 residues. Germline lookup yields CDR1 SGHTA and CDR2 FQGTGA. Here the CDR3 reads CASSLLGVRNTEAFF. In DNA form, the CDR3 reads TGTGCCAGCAGCTTACTAGGAGTTAGGAACACTGAAGCTTTCTTT.